This T cell receptor beta chain was recovered during a study of cytotoxic CD8 clonotypes in ibrutinib-treated CLL. Findings and limits, study-wide: Having risen at ibrutinib response, clonality had fallen back toward baseline by progression. At baseline, clonality was higher than in age-matched healthy donors and correlated with CD8+ counts.

CDR1 is SGHTA and CDR2 is FQGNSA in the germline V gene. Trimming removed 5 bases from V and 2 bases from J; junction bases left unmatched: 11. The CDR3 has 16 amino acids. Data came from immunoSEQ multiplex PCR; TCRdb stores just in-frame clones and leaves some out. The table lists roughly 150,000 clones, about four fifths of them singletons. Of note for this clone: Its antigen is not identified.

PBMCs that had been cryopreserved were the source of 2 to 2.5 micrograms of genomic DNA for TCR beta libraries. Sequenced material: PBMCs, taken after 12 months of ibrutinib treatment. This receptor was obtained from a human donor with chronic lymphocytic leukemia. The chain is built from TRBV7-2 and TRBJ2-5; 7 bases match TRBD2. In DNA form, the CDR3 reads TGTGCCAGCAGCCTACGGGTATCGGGGGGTCAAGAGACCCAGTACTTC. As protein: CASSLRVSGGQETQYF. The entire variable domain, with the rest obtained from reference TRBV7-2 and TRBJ2-5, is as follows: GAGVSQSPSNKVTEKGKDVELRCDPISGHTALYWYRQSLGQGLEFLIYFQGNSAPDKSGLPSDRFSAERTGGSVSTLTIQRTQQEDSAVYLCASSLRVSGGQETQYFGPGTRLLVL.